The T cell receptor (beta chain) described here comes from a study of PD-1 blockade in classical Hodgkin lymphoma. The CDR3 consists of 14 residues. The germline V gene has CDR1 MNHEY and CDR2 SMNVEV (reference sequence). Trimming took 2 bases from V and 2 from J, leaving 7 bases between them. Each and every patient relapsed after autologous stem cell transplantation, and patients got differing brentuximab vedotin exposure. The method was immunoSEQ multiplex PCR; TCRdb's version includes in-frame clones alone and lacks a portion of them. The table lists about 86,000 clones, approximately 92% of them singletons.

The material was peripheral blood mononuclear cells (PBMCs), obtained before the second cycle of nivolumab. The chain recombines TRBV27 with TRBJ2-1; a weak D match, TRBD2 (5 bases). This sequence was found in a human donor with classical Hodgkin lymphoma. The CDR3 sequence is CASSLGGPYNEQFF. The CDR3 coding sequence is TGTGCCAGCAGTTTAGGCGGGCCCTACAATGAGCAGTTCTTC.